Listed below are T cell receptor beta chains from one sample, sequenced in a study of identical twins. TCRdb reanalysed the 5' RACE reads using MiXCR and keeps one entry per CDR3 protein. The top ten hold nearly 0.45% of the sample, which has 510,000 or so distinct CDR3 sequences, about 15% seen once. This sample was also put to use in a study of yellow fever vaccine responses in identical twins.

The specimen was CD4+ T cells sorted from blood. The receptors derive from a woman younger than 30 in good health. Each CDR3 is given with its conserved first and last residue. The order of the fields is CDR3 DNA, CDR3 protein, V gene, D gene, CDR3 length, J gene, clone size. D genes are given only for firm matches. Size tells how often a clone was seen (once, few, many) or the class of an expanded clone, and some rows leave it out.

CDR3 DNA: TGTGCCAGCAGTCATCGACAGGCCGAGGGCTACACCTTC
CDR3 protein: CASSHRQAEGYTF
V gene: TRBV12-3/TRBV12-4
D gene: -
CDR3 length: 13
J gene: TRBJ1-2
clone size: -

CDR3 DNA: TGCGCCAGCAGGCCTACTAGCGGGAGTTTTCGCGAGCAGTACTTC
CDR3 protein: CASRPTSGSFREQYF
V gene: TRBV5-1
D gene: TRBD2
CDR3 length: 15
J gene: TRBJ2-7
clone size: many

CDR3 DNA: TGTGCCACCAGCAGAGATGTAGGCAATGAGCAGTTCTTC
CDR3 protein: CATSRDVGNEQFF
V gene: TRBV15
D gene: -
CDR3 length: 13
J gene: TRBJ2-1
clone size: -

CDR3 DNA: TGCAGTGCTAGGTTCCCTGGAGAGGGCGAGCAGTACTTC
CDR3 protein: CSARFPGEGEQYF
V gene: TRBV20-1
D gene: -
CDR3 length: 13
J gene: TRBJ2-7
clone size: -

CDR3 DNA: TGTGCCATCAGTGACCCGGGAGAGACCCAGTACTTC
CDR3 protein: CAISDPGETQYF
V gene: TRBV10-3
D gene: -
CDR3 length: 12
J gene: TRBJ2-5
clone size: many

CDR3 DNA: TGTGCCATCAGTGAGTGGTCCTCTGGAAACACCATATATTTT
CDR3 protein: CAISEWSSGNTIYF
V gene: TRBV10-3
D gene: -
CDR3 length: 14
J gene: TRBJ1-3
clone size: few

CDR3 DNA: TGTGCCAGCAGCTCGCCTAGTCTCTCTGGAAACACCATATATTTT
CDR3 protein: CASSSPSLSGNTIYF
V gene: TRBV7-8
D gene: -
CDR3 length: 15
J gene: TRBJ1-3
clone size: -

CDR3 DNA: TGTGCCAGTAGTCGCCCCGGAGTCCTCACTGAAGCTTTCTTT
CDR3 protein: CASSRPGVLTEAFF
V gene: TRBV19
D gene: -
CDR3 length: 14
J gene: TRBJ1-1
clone size: -

CDR3 DNA: TGTGCCAGCAGTTTCCGGACTAGCGGGAATACTCCCGGCACAGATACGCAGTATTTT
CDR3 protein: CASSFRTSGNTPGTDTQYF
V gene: TRBV6-5
D gene: TRBD2
CDR3 length: 19
J gene: TRBJ2-3
clone size: few

CDR3 DNA: TGTGCCAGCAGTTCCGGGCTCAACTACGAGCAGTACTTC
CDR3 protein: CASSSGLNYEQYF
V gene: TRBV12-3/TRBV12-4
D gene: -
CDR3 length: 13
J gene: TRBJ2-7
clone size: many

CDR3 DNA: TGCGCCAGTCTACGAAGCGGGTTAAGCACAGATACGCAGTATTTT
CDR3 protein: CASLRSGLSTDTQYF
V gene: TRBV5-1
D gene: -
CDR3 length: 15
J gene: TRBJ2-3
clone size: many

CDR3 DNA: TGTGCCAGCTGTCAGCCCCTTAGCGGGGGGGATTCTAGCACAGATACGCAGTATTTT
CDR3 protein: CASCQPLSGGDSSTDTQYF
V gene: TRBV12-3/TRBV12-4
D gene: TRBD2
CDR3 length: 19
J gene: TRBJ2-3
clone size: -

CDR3 DNA: TGTGCCAGCAGCACCCTCCCCCCAATTTCCTACGAGCAGTACTTC
CDR3 protein: CASSTLPPISYEQYF
V gene: TRBV11-2
D gene: -
CDR3 length: 15
J gene: TRBJ2-7
clone size: -

CDR3 DNA: TGTGCCAGCAGCCAAGACCCCTTCCCGAGCTCCTACAATGAGCAGTTCTTC
CDR3 protein: CASSQDPFPSSYNEQFF
V gene: TRBV3-1
D gene: -
CDR3 length: 17
J gene: TRBJ2-1
clone size: few

CDR3 DNA: TGTGCCAGCAGCCAAGATTGGTGGAGCGACTCGACTTTTAGCACAGATACGCAGTATTTT
CDR3 protein: CASSQDWWSDSTFSTDTQYF
V gene: TRBV4-2
D gene: -
CDR3 length: 20
J gene: TRBJ2-3
clone size: few

CDR3 DNA: TGTGCCAGCAGTTTAGCCAGACGGCATGAGCAGTTCTTC
CDR3 protein: CASSLARRHEQFF
V gene: TRBV12-3/TRBV12-4
D gene: -
CDR3 length: 13
J gene: TRBJ2-1
clone size: many

CDR3 DNA: TGTGCCAGCAGCTTGTGGGACAGGGTCTACAATGAGCAGTTCTTC
CDR3 protein: CASSLWDRVYNEQFF
V gene: TRBV5-6
D gene: TRBD1
CDR3 length: 15
J gene: TRBJ2-1
clone size: -

CDR3 DNA: TGTGCCAGCAGGATGACAGCCGACTATGGCTACACCTTC
CDR3 protein: CASRMTADYGYTF
V gene: TRBV12-3/TRBV12-4
D gene: -
CDR3 length: 13
J gene: TRBJ1-2
clone size: few

CDR3 DNA: TGCGCCAGCAGCCAACCAGGGCGTCCTGAAGCTTTCTTT
CDR3 protein: CASSQPGRPEAFF
V gene: TRBV4-1
D gene: -
CDR3 length: 13
J gene: TRBJ1-1
clone size: few

CDR3 DNA: TGTGCCAGCAGCGACAGGGGGGTCAGCACTGAAGCTTTCTTT
CDR3 protein: CASSDRGVSTEAFF
V gene: TRBV5-5
D gene: TRBD1
CDR3 length: 14
J gene: TRBJ1-1
clone size: few

CDR3 DNA: TGTGCCAGCAGTTTTGGACATTACGAGCAGTACTTC
CDR3 protein: CASSFGHYEQYF
V gene: TRBV12-3/TRBV12-4
D gene: -
CDR3 length: 12
J gene: TRBJ2-7
clone size: -

CDR3 DNA: TGCAGTGCTGTCGTAGCGGGCGTTGCCAATGAGCAGTTCTTC
CDR3 protein: CSAVVAGVANEQFF
V gene: TRBV20-1
D gene: TRBD2
CDR3 length: 14
J gene: TRBJ2-1
clone size: few

CDR3 DNA: TGTGCCAGTAGTATTGGAAATTCACCCCTCCACTTT
CDR3 protein: CASSIGNSPLHF
V gene: TRBV19
D gene: -
CDR3 length: 12
J gene: TRBJ1-6
clone size: -

CDR3 DNA: TGCGCCAGCAGCCAAGGTAGAGGTGAGACCCAGTACTTC
CDR3 protein: CASSQGRGETQYF
V gene: TRBV4-1
D gene: -
CDR3 length: 13
J gene: TRBJ2-5
clone size: few

CDR3 DNA: TGTGCCAGCAGCTCCATCTTGGACCGTAACAATGAGCAGTTCTTC
CDR3 protein: CASSSILDRNNEQFF
V gene: TRBV7-8
D gene: -
CDR3 length: 15
J gene: TRBJ2-1
clone size: -

CDR3 DNA: TGTGCCAGCAGCTTAGTGGCAGGGCTCACAGATACGCAGTATTTT
CDR3 protein: CASSLVAGLTDTQYF
V gene: TRBV7-6
D gene: -
CDR3 length: 15
J gene: TRBJ2-3
clone size: -

CDR3 DNA: TGCGCCAGCACCATAGGGACTAGCGGGAGAGAGACCCAGTACTTC
CDR3 protein: CASTIGTSGRETQYF
V gene: TRBV5-1
D gene: TRBD2
CDR3 length: 15
J gene: TRBJ2-5
clone size: few

CDR3 DNA: TGTGCCAGCACCTCGGACCTAGCGGGAGGGGAGGCCAATGCCATTCAGTACTTC
CDR3 protein: CASTSDLAGGEANAIQYF
V gene: TRBV12-3/TRBV12-4
D gene: TRBD2
CDR3 length: 18
J gene: TRBJ2-4
clone size: -

CDR3 DNA: TGTGCCAGCAGCTTAGCGGGATCCGGGCCCAATGAGCAGTTCTTC
CDR3 protein: CASSLAGSGPNEQFF
V gene: TRBV7-7
D gene: -
CDR3 length: 15
J gene: TRBJ2-1
clone size: few

CDR3 DNA: TGTGCCAGCAGCTTAGATTTAGGGGTAGATGAAGCTTTCTTT
CDR3 protein: CASSLDLGVDEAFF
V gene: TRBV11-2
D gene: -
CDR3 length: 14
J gene: TRBJ1-1
clone size: few

CDR3 DNA: TGTGCCAGCAGAGATGGGGTAATGAACACTGAAGCTTTCTTT
CDR3 protein: CASRDGVMNTEAFF
V gene: TRBV12-3/TRBV12-4
D gene: -
CDR3 length: 14
J gene: TRBJ1-1
clone size: few

CDR3 DNA: TGTGCCAGCCGAACAGGGGACACCGGGGAGCTGTTTTTT
CDR3 protein: CASRTGDTGELFF
V gene: TRBV6-6
D gene: TRBD1
CDR3 length: 13
J gene: TRBJ2-2
clone size: -

CDR3 DNA: TGTGCCAGTAGTATGCCGGGGGCAGATACGCAGTATTTT
CDR3 protein: CASSMPGADTQYF
V gene: TRBV19
D gene: -
CDR3 length: 13
J gene: TRBJ2-3
clone size: -

CDR3 DNA: TGTGCCAGCCAAAACTGGGGGACAGGGGGTCTCGAGCAGTACTTC
CDR3 protein: CASQNWGTGGLEQYF
V gene: TRBV27
D gene: TRBD1
CDR3 length: 15
J gene: TRBJ2-7
clone size: -

CDR3 DNA: TGCGCCAGCAGCCGGAGAGCCCTAGCGGGGAATTACAATGAGCAGTTCTTC
CDR3 protein: CASSRRALAGNYNEQFF
V gene: TRBV4-1
D gene: TRBD2
CDR3 length: 17
J gene: TRBJ2-1
clone size: -

CDR3 DNA: TGTGCCAGCAGCTTATGGCAGGGGGCGGCTTTCTTT
CDR3 protein: CASSLWQGAAFF
V gene: TRBV7-6
D gene: TRBD1
CDR3 length: 12
J gene: TRBJ1-1
clone size: few

CDR3 DNA: TGTGCCACCGTGAACTACAGGGGCTATGGCTACACCTTC
CDR3 protein: CATVNYRGYGYTF
V gene: TRBV12-3/TRBV12-4
D gene: TRBD1
CDR3 length: 13
J gene: TRBJ1-2
clone size: many

CDR3 DNA: TGTGCCAGCAGTCCCCCGGTCGGGAGGGCCGGGTACAATGAGCAGTTCTTC
CDR3 protein: CASSPPVGRAGYNEQFF
V gene: TRBV28
D gene: TRBD2
CDR3 length: 17
J gene: TRBJ2-1
clone size: few

CDR3 DNA: TGTGCCAGCAGCCAAGAGGGTAGCGGGAGAAACATTCAGTACTTC
CDR3 protein: CASSQEGSGRNIQYF
V gene: TRBV3-1
D gene: TRBD2
CDR3 length: 15
J gene: TRBJ2-4
clone size: -

CDR3 DNA: TGTGCCAGCAGCGTAGCGGGAGGAGGTACAGATACGCAGTATTTT
CDR3 protein: CASSVAGGGTDTQYF
V gene: TRBV9
D gene: TRBD2
CDR3 length: 15
J gene: TRBJ2-3
clone size: many

CDR3 DNA: TGTGCCAGCAGCTTCACCTGGGGGATCGGTGAAAAACTGTTTTTT
CDR3 protein: CASSFTWGIGEKLFF
V gene: TRBV7-8
D gene: -
CDR3 length: 15
J gene: TRBJ1-4
clone size: many

CDR3 DNA: TGTGCCAGCAGTGGGGCCCCGGGAGTCTATGGCTACACCTTC
CDR3 protein: CASSGAPGVYGYTF
V gene: TRBV3-1
D gene: -
CDR3 length: 14
J gene: TRBJ1-2
clone size: -